The 20 T cell receptor beta chains below all came from one sample that was sequenced in a study of blood T cells in healthy people across ages. It was with a sample-barcoded 5' primer and a J-beta primer mix that a second PCR of roughly 6 to 12 cycles was run. Each CDR3 protein is one row after TCRdb ran MiXCR on the 5' RACE reads. The repertoire holds 600,000 to 1,000,000 distinct CDR3 sequences, with roughly 60% as singletons. Sequencing used blood. The receptors were sampled from a man aged 30-40 years in good health.

This clonotype has more than one count but fewer than ten. The chain recombines TRBV6-1 with TRBJ1-4; possible D gene TRBD1, 5 bases. Germline V gives CDR1 MNHNS, CDR2 SASEGT. This CDR3 has 15 amino acids. Trimming took off 4 bases at V and 0 bases at J, with 9 bases between the two ends. The CDR3 DNA is TGTGCCAGCAGTGCGGGACGAGCAACTAATGAAAAACTGTTTTTT. Encoded protein: CASSAGRATNEKLFF.

V and J are TRBV2 and TRBJ2-5; no clear D gene. The CDR3 runs 12 residues. Germline V gene data show CDR1 as SNHLY and CDR2 as FYNNEI. V was pared by 6 bases and J by 3 bases, with 8 bases between. CDR3 bases: TGTGCCAGCAGCCTGAATGAAGAGACCCAGTACTTC. Protein: CASSLNEETQYF. Full variable domain (outside the CDR3, taken from reference TRBV2 and TRBJ2-5): EPEVTQTPSHQVTQMGQEVILRCVPISNHLYFYWYRQILGQKVEFLVSFYNNEISEKSEIFDDQFSVERPDGSNFTLKIRSTKLEDSAMYFCASSLNEETQYFGPGTRLLVL.

The chain links TRBV11-2 to TRBJ2-3; D may be TRBD1 or TRBD2 (5 bases each). The CDR3 length is 12 residues. Trimming took off 5 bases at V and 13 bases at J, with 16 bases between the two ends. Germline values: CDR1 SGHAT, CDR2 FQNNGV. In nucleotides, the CDR3 is TGTGCCAGCAGCCCAGGGACCGCTGGGAAGTATTTT. Amino acids: CASSPGTAGKYF.

This clonotype has ten or more counts. J is TRBJ2-1 and V is TRBV7-2; TRBD2 might be the D (5 bases). CDR1 and CDR2 (germline): SGHTA, FQGNSA. This CDR3 has 12 residues. Trimming pared 3 bases from V and 9 bases from J, leaving 9 bases between. The CDR3 region is CASSLAGGEQFF. CDR3 sequence (DNA): TGTGCCAGCAGCTTGGCAGGAGGTGAGCAGTTCTTC.

In its sample, this clonotype was seen a few times. This sequence joins TRBV20-1 and TRBJ2-5, with D maybe TRBD1 (5 bases). Germline CDR1 is DFQATT and CDR2 is SNEGSKA (reference sequence). The CDR3 has 11 residues. V dropped 7 bases and J dropped 5 bases, with 11 bases sitting between them. The CDR3 DNA is TGCAGTGTTGTCAAGGGGGAGACCCAGTACTTC. This encodes CSVVKGETQYF.

This clonotype has only a few counts. This chain joins TRBV7-9 and TRBJ2-1; no firm D call. CDR1 is SEHNR and CDR2 is FQNEAQ in the germline V gene (reference sequence). Trimming stripped 2 bases from V and 6 bases from J, with 8 bases between. The CDR3 sequence is 13 residues long. The CDR3: CASSLNGLNEQFF. Written as DNA, the CDR3 is TGTGCCAGCAGCTTAAACGGCCTCAATGAGCAGTTCTTC.

The chain has TRBV13 and TRBJ2-3; TRBD2 matches at 11 bases. The V and J ends lost 4 bases and 5 bases, in that order; junction bases with no gene match: 20. CDR1 is PRHDT and CDR2 is FYEKMQ in the germline V gene (reference sequence). The CDR3 is 20 amino acids. The CDR3 DNA is TGTGCCAGCAGCTCACCCCCTTCCATTAGCGGGAGGGCCTCTGAAGATACGCAGTATTTT. It encodes CASSSPPSISGRASEDTQYF.

This clonotype was counted a few times. The chain uses TRBV20-1 and TRBJ2-7; 9 bases line up with TRBD1. V shed 3 bases and J 6 bases; nucleotides not matched to a gene: 6. Germline V gene lookup returns CDR1 DFQATT and CDR2 SNEGSKA (reference sequence). The CDR3 is made up of 13 amino acids. The CDR3: CSASGTGRGEQYF. The CDR3 region has the DNA TGCAGTGCTAGCGGGACAGGGAGGGGCGAGCAGTACTTC.

The chain recombines TRBV28 with TRBJ2-5; 9 bases line up with TRBD2. This CDR3 spans 14 amino acids. The V segment lost 5 bases and the J segment 5 bases; nucleotides outside the gene matches: 6. Germline V gene lookup returns CDR1 MDHEN and CDR2 SYDVKM. Here the CDR3 DNA reads TGTGCCAGCAGTGTTTTAGCGGGAGACGAGACCCAGTACTTC. Protein: CASSVLAGDETQYF. Full variable domain (rest looked up from reference TRBV28 and TRBJ2-5): DVKVTQSSRYLVKRTGEKVFLECVQDMDHENMFWYRQDPGLGLRLIYFSYDVKMKEKGDIPEGYSVSREKKERFSLILESASTNQTSMYLCASSVLAGDETQYFGPGTRLLVL.

This clonotype was counted ten times or more. The V gene is TRBV9, the J gene TRBJ2-3; weak D call: TRBD2 (6 bases). The CDR3 spans 14 residues. The germline gives CDR1 SGDLS, CDR2 YYNGEE. Trimming removed 3 bases at V and 6 bases at J, with 14 bases between. The DNA for the CDR3 is TGTGCCAGCAGCGCCTCAACCGGAGGGGATACGCAGTATTTT. Protein product: CASSASTGGDTQYF.

This clonotype was detected only once. The V and J genes are TRBV6-2 or TRBV6-3 and TRBJ1-5; no reliable D call. The CDR3 is 15 amino acids. Per the germline V gene, CDR1 is MNHEY and CDR2 is SVGEGT. Between the trimmed V and J ends, which lost 2 bases and 6 bases, there was a span of 14 bases. The CDR3 loop reads CASSYRATVTQPQHF. Written as DNA, the CDR3 is TGTGCCAGCAGTTACCGAGCGACGGTCACTCAGCCCCAGCATTTT.

This clonotype was observed a few times. V is TRBV20-1 and J is TRBJ1-2; D is uncertain. CDR3 length: 13 residues. V dropped 3 bases and J dropped 5 bases, with 13 bases sitting between them. CDR1 is DFQATT and CDR2 is SNEGSKA in the germline V gene (reference sequence). The CDR3 here is CSASPGGGYGYTF. CDR3 DNA sequence: TGCAGTGCTAGTCCGGGAGGAGGGTATGGCTACACCTTC.

This chain uses TRBV4-2 with TRBJ1-1; D call uncertain. The CDR3 is 16 residues long. Trimming left V 0 bases short and J 4 bases short, with 15 bases between. Germline V lookup: CDR1 LGHNA, CDR2 YNFKEQ. CDR3 region: CASSQDDLPSFTEAFF. The CDR3 DNA reads TGTGCCAGCAGCCAAGATGATCTCCCGAGCTTCACTGAAGCTTTCTTT.

The chain carries TRBV9 and TRBJ2-6; no definite D call. The germline V gene has CDR1 SGDLS and CDR2 YYNGEE. Trimming left V 6 bases short and J 4 bases short, with 5 bases between. This CDR3 is built from 12 residues. This chain's CDR3 is CASNNGANVLTF. CDR3 nucleotide sequence: TGTGCCAGCAATAACGGGGCCAACGTCCTGACTTTC. Full variable domain (rest looked up from reference TRBV9 and TRBJ2-6): DSGVTQTPKHLITATGQRVTLRCSPRSGDLSVYWYQQSLDQGLQFLIQYYNGEERAKGNILERFSAQQFPDLHSELNLSSLELGDSALYFCASNNGANVLTFGAGSRLTVL.

This chain connects TRBV5-1 to TRBJ2-3; D remains ambiguous. Trimming left V 5 bases short and J 0 bases short, with 10 bases between. The CDR3 length is 14 residues. The V gene's germline CDR1 is SGHRS and CDR2 YFSETQ. CDR3 residues: CASRPVESTDTQYF. CDR3 nucleotides: TGCGCCAGCAGACCCGTAGAAAGCACAGATACGCAGTATTTT.

The chain has TRBV6-1 and TRBJ1-2; D not certain. The CDR3 is made up of 12 amino acids. Germline V lookup: CDR1 MNHNS, CDR2 SASEGT. The V end lost 7 bases, the J end lost 6 bases, and 12 bases lay between the germline ends. CDR3 nucleotides: TGTGCCAGCATTGATGGTTTCAATGGCTACACCTTC. Protein product: CASIDGFNGYTF.

The genes are TRBV27 and TRBJ2-1, with 8 bases aligning to TRBD2. V trimming: 2 bases; J trimming: 0 bases; junction bases outside the gene matches: 18. Per germline, CDR1 MNHEY and CDR2 SMNVEV (reference sequence). The CDR3 totals 21 residues. CDR3 amino acids: CASSLRGSGLESSSSYNEQFF. The DNA for the CDR3 is TGTGCCAGCAGTTTAAGGGGTTCGGGACTAGAATCATCGAGCTCCTACAATGAGCAGTTCTTC.

The table lists this clonotype with a count of one. The chain couples TRBV7-6 to TRBJ1-6; D uncertain. V was shortened by 0 bases and J by 9 bases, with 15 bases between the two germline ends. There are 16 residues in the CDR3. CDR1 SGHVS and CDR2 FNYEAQ come from the germline V gene. The CDR3: CASSLAVAGGGSPLHF. DNA of the CDR3: TGTGCCAGCAGCTTAGCGGTAGCGGGAGGTGGTTCACCCCTCCACTTT.

Remarks on this clonotype: At one end the junction does not follow the germline gene, possibly because of a read error. This chain joins TRBV5-1 and TRBJ2-6; maybe TRBD1 (6 bases). Germline CDR1 SGHRS, CDR2 YFSETQ. This CDR3 spans 16 amino acids. The CDR3 nucleotides read TGCGCCAGCAGCTTGCTCCAGGGGTCCGGGGCCAACGTCCTGATTTTC. This encodes CASSLLQGSGANVLIF.

A word on this clonotype: This CDR3 is missing its conserved last phenylalanine or tryptophan, likely due to a read error. The chain uses TRBV2 and TRBJ1-4, with D maybe TRBD1 (5 bases). Trimming took off 2 bases at V and 6 bases at J, with 19 bases between the two ends. Germline V lookup: CDR1 SNHLY, CDR2 FYNNEI. CDR3 length: 17 amino acids. The CDR3 sequence is CASSEIGEGELDEKLFS. In DNA, the CDR3 is TGTGCCAGCAGTGAAATCGGTGAAGGGGAGCTGGATGAAAAACTGTTTTCT.